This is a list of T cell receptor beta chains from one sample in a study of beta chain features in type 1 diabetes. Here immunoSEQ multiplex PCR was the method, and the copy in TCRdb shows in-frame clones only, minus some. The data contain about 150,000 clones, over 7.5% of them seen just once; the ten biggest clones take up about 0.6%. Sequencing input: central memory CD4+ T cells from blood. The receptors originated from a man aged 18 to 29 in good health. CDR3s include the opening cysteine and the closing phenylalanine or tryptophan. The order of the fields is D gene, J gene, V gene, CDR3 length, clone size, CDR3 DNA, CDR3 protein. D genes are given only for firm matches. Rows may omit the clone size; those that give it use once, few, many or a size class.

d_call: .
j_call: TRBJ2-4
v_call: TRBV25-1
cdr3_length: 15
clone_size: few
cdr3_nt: TGTGCCAGCAGCCCGCCCCAGGGATCCTTGAACATTCAGTACTTC
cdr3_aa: CASSPPQGSLNIQYF

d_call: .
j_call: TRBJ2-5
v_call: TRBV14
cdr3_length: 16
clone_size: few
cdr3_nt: TGTGCCAGCAGCCAAGATGGAACGGGATACCAAGAGACCCAGTACTTC
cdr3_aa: CASSQDGTGYQETQYF

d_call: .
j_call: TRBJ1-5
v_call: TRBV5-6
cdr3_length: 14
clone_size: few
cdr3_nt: TGTGCCAGCAGCTTGGCCGCGGGGTATACAGCCCAGCATTTT
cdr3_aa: CASSLAAGYTAQHF

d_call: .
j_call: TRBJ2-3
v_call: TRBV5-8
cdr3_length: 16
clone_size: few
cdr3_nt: TGTGCCAGCAGCTTAAAAGCGGACCCTAGCACAGATACGCAGTATTTT
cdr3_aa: CASSLKADPSTDTQYF

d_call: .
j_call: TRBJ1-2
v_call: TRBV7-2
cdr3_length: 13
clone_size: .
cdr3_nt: TGTGCCAGCAGCTTCGAACAGGGTATTAGCTACACCTTC
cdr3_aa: CASSFEQGISYTF

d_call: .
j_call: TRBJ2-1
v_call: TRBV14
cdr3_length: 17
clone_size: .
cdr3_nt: TGTGCCAGCAGCCAAGTCCCAGCGAATGTAGCTGTCGATGAGCAGTTCTTC
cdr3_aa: CASSQVPANVAVDEQFF

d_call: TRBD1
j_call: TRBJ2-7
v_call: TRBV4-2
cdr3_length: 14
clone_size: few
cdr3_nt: TGTGCCAGCAGCCAAGAACAGGGGACCTACGAGCAGTACTTC
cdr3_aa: CASSQEQGTYEQYF

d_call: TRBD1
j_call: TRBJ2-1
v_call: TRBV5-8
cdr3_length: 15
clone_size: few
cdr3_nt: TGTGCCAGCAGGTCCCGGGACAGGGGGTGGAATGAGCAGTTCTTC
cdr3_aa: CASRSRDRGWNEQFF

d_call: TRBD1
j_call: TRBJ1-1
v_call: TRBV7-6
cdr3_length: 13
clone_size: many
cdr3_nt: TGTGCCAGCAGCCGACAGGGCGACACTGAAGCTTTCTTT
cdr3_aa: CASSRQGDTEAFF

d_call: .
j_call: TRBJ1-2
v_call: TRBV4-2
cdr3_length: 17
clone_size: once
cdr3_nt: TGTGCCAGCAGCCAAGAGGGTGTTCAAGGGGGTAACTATGGCTACACCTTC
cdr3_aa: CASSQEGVQGGNYGYTF

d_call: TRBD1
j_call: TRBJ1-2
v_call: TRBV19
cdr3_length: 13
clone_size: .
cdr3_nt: TGTGCCAGTAGTATGGACAGGCTTGGAGGCTACACCTTC
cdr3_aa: CASSMDRLGGYTF

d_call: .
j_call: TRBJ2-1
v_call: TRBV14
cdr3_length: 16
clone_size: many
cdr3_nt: TGTGCCAGCAGCCAAGACCGTCTTAACTCCTACAATGAGCAGTTCTTC
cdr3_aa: CASSQDRLNSYNEQFF

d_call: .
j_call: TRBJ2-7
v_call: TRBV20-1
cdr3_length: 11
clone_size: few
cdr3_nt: TGCAGTGCTAGAGATCCTACCGAGCAGTACTTC
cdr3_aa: CSARDPTEQYF

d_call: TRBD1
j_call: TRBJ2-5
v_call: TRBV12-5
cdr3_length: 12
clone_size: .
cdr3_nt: TGTGCTAGTGGTACCGGGACAGATAAGCAGTACTTC
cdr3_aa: CASGTGTDKQYF

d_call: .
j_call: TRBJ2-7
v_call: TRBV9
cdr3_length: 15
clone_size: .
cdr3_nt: TGTGCCAGCAGCGGCGGGACCGCCGTAGGCTACGAGCAGTACTTC
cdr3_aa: CASSGGTAVGYEQYF

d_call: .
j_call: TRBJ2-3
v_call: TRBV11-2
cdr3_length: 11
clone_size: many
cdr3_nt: TGTGCCAGCACCGCGGGGAGTACGCAGTATTTT
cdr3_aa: CASTAGSTQYF

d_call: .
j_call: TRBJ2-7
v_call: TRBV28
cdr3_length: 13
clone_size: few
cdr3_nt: TGTGCCAGCACCGTCCCGGGTTCCCACGAGCAGTACTTC
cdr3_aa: CASTVPGSHEQYF

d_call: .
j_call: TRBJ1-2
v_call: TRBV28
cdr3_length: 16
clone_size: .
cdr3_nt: TGTGCCAGCAGTTTTGGGGGCTATAGAGCTAACTATGGCTACACCTTC
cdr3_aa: CASSFGGYRANYGYTF

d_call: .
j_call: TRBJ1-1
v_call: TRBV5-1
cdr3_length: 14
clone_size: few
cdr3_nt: TGCGCCAGCAGCTTACTAGACGCGTCTGCTGAAGCTTTCTTT
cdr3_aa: CASSLLDASAEAFF

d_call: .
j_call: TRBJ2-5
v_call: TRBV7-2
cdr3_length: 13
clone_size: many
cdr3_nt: TGTGCCAGCAGCTTAACCCAGCAAGAGACCCAGTACTTC
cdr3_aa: CASSLTQQETQYF

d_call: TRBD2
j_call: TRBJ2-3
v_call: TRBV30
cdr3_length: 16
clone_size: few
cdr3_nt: TGTGCCTGGAGTGCGGGACTAGCGGGAAGCACAGATACGCAGTATTTT
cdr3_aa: CAWSAGLAGSTDTQYF

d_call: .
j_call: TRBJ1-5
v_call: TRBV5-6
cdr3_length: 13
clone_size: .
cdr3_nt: TGTGCCAGCAGCTTGCGAGGCCGGCAGCCCCAGCATTTT
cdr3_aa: CASSLRGRQPQHF

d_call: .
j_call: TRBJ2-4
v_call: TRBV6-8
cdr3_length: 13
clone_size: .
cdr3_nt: TGTGCCAGCAGTTATTCTCCGGACACTATTCAGTACTTC
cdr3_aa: CASSYSPDTIQYF